The 19 T cell receptor beta chains presented below share a single source sample, sequenced in a study of T and B cells in COVID-19 patients. From blood, about 220-500 ng of genomic DNA served as TRB template. TRB rearrangements were amplified by multiplex PCR with BIOMED2 TRB-A/B primers. TCRdb re-called the multiplex PCR reads through MiXCR, storing one row per CDR3 protein. The top ten clones hold about 24% of a sample with 4,500 to 5,000 distinct CDR3 sequences, 30% to 40% of them seen once. The sample consisted of blood. These receptors all come from a human donor who had recovered from COVID-19.

The chain has TRBV18 and TRBJ1-3; 7 nucleotides match TRBD1. Germline loops: CDR1 KGHSH, CDR2 LQKENI. V trimming: 3 bases; J trimming: 8 bases; junction bases outside the gene matches: 13. The CDR3 loop spans 16 amino acids. CDR3 DNA sequence: TGTGCCAGCTCACCGTATCGACAGGGTGCGGGGGACACCATATATTTT. Translating gives CASSPYRQGAGDTIYF.

This clonotype was seen more than once but under ten times. J is TRBJ2-5 and V is TRBV5-1; the D gene is possibly TRBD2 (5 bases). There are 13 residues in the CDR3. Germline CDR1 reads SGHRS; CDR2 reads YFSETQ. Trimming stripped 6 bases from V and 5 bases from J, with 14 bases between. CDR3: CASIPLVGETQYF. The CDR3 nucleotides read TGCGCCAGCATCCCACTAGTAGGGGAGACCCAGTACTTC.

The chain uses TRBV30 and TRBJ1-3, with D unresolved. Germline-derived CDR1 and CDR2 are GTSNPN and SVGIG (reference sequence). The CDR3 is 14 residues long. Trimming removed 3 bases from V and 6 bases from J, with 15 bases in between. The CDR3 sequence is CAWRVGLLENTIYF. DNA for the CDR3: TGTGCCTGGAGGGTGGGATTGCTAGAAAACACCATATATTTT.

This clonotype was seen a few times. The CDR3, as DNA: TGTGCCAGCAGTGTAGGACTAGCGGGAATAGTCCGGGGGAGCACAGATACGCAGTATTTT. This translates into CASSVGLAGIVRGSTDTQYF. This chain joins TRBV6-1 and TRBJ2-3, with 12 positions matching TRBD2. CDR3 length: 20 residues. Per germline, CDR1 MNHNS and CDR2 SASEGT. Unmatched junction bases numbered 14, after V lost 4 bases and J lost 0 bases.

By sample fraction, this clonotype is medium-sized. The chain is built from TRBV29-1 and TRBJ2-7; TRBD2 matches 8 bases. Trimming at V came to 3 bases and at J to 1 base, leaving 2 bases not matched to a gene. The CDR3 sequence is 13 residues long. CDR1 is SQVTM, CDR2 ANQGSEA, per germline. The CDR3 spells CSVDSGDSYEQYF. CDR3 bases: TGCAGCGTTGATAGCGGGGATTCCTACGAGCAGTACTTC.

V gene TRBV30 combines with J gene TRBJ2-7; 7 bases map to TRBD2. The CDR3 sequence is 15 residues long. V trimming: 4 bases; J trimming: 2 bases; junction bases outside the gene matches: 11. From germline, CDR1 is GTSNPN and CDR2 SVGIG (reference sequence). The DNA for the CDR3 is TGTGCCTGGACCGGTTGGGGGAGGGCCCCCTACGAGCAGTACTTC. Protein: CAWTGWGRAPYEQYF.

The chain is built from TRBV19 and TRBJ2-2; D may be TRBD2 (6 bases). The ends were cut back, 0 bases at V and 1 base at J, with 21 bases in the middle. From germline, CDR1 is LNHDA and CDR2 SQIVND (reference sequence). The CDR3 sequence is 20 residues long. CDR3 nucleotide sequence: TGTGCCAGTAGTATAGATCTATCGGGGGAGCCCCCTAGGAACACCGGGGAGCTGTTTTTT. It yields the protein CASSIDLSGEPPRNTGELFF. Using reference TRBV19 and TRBJ2-2 for the parts outside the CDR3, the full variable domain is DGGITQSPKYLFRKEGQNVTLSCEQNLNHDAMYWYRQDPGQGLRLIYYSQIVNDFQKGDIAEGYSVSREKKESFPLTVTSAQKNPTAFYLCASSIDLSGEPPRNTGELFFGEGSRLTVL.

This chain joins TRBV30 and TRBJ2-1; 11 nucleotides match TRBD2. CDR3 length: 13 residues. Germline assignment: CDR1 GTSNPN and CDR2 SVGIG (reference sequence). V was clipped by 0 bases and J by 15 bases; unmatched bases: 7. The CDR3: CAWSVSTSGRSFF. The DNA of the CDR3 is TGTGCCTGGAGTGTAAGTACTAGCGGGAGATCGTTCTTC.

This clonotype was counted only a few times. The chain is built from TRBV12-3 or TRBV12-4 and TRBJ2-7; D may be TRBD1 (6 bases). V lost 1 base and J lost 6, with 16 bases in between. This CDR3 has 15 amino acids. Written as DNA, the CDR3 is TGTGCCAGCAGTTTAGGTGGCAGGGGTAACCGCGAGCAGTACTTC. This gives the protein CASSLGGRGNREQYF.

This clonotype rates as medium-sized. The CDR3 DNA reads TGTGCCAGCAGTCGGACAGGGGCAAACACCGGGGAGCTGTTTTTT. It translates to CASSRTGANTGELFF. The V call is TRBV6-5, the J call TRBJ2-2; 9 nucleotides align to TRBD1. V lost 5 bases and J lost 2; bases outside the gene matches: 3. CDR1 is MNHEY, CDR2 SVGAGI, per germline. The CDR3 covers 15 residues.

The V gene is TRBV6-1, the J gene TRBJ2-7; the match to TRBD1 covers 9 bases. The CDR3 is 14 residues long. CDR1 is MNHNS, CDR2 SASEGT, per germline. The V and J ends lost 1 base and 2 bases, in that order; junction bases with no gene match: 0. The CDR3 DNA reads TGTGCCAGCAGTGAAGGACAGGGGGCCTACGAGCAGTACTTC. Translated, it gives CASSEGQGAYEQYF.

As for this clonotype: A clone one base away is much larger, so this may be a read error. The chain uses TRBV29-1 and TRBJ1-4; 7 bases line up with TRBD1. Germline trimming cut 4 bases from V and 8 bases from J; bases unmatched to any gene: 4. The CDR3 covers 12 residues. Germline values: CDR1 SQVTM, CDR2 ANQGSEA. The CDR3 DNA follows: TGCAGCGTTGGAGTCAGGGGGGAAAAACTGTTTTTT. This translates into CSVGVRGEKLFF.

This chain uses TRBV6-5 with TRBJ2-6; no clear D gene. Trimming cost V 2 bases and J 6 bases, with 14 bases left between them. The CDR3 runs 16 residues. Germline values: CDR1 MNHEY, CDR2 SVGAGI. This chain's CDR3 is CASSYHPTGEANVLTF. CDR3 DNA: TGTGCCAGCAGTTACCATCCGACCGGTGAGGCCAACGTCCTGACTTTC.

This clonotype is judged medium-sized (0.01 to 0.1%). V is TRBV19 and J is TRBJ2-1; 8 bases align to TRBD1. CDR1 and CDR2 from the germline V gene are LNHDA and SQIVND (reference sequence). The CDR3 covers 15 residues. The V gene end was trimmed by 1 base and the J gene end by 4 bases; junction bases not matched to a gene: 3. The CDR3 sequence is CASSIAGQDYNEQFF. The CDR3 DNA sequence: TGTGCCAGTAGTATAGCGGGACAGGATTACAATGAGCAGTTCTTC.

This sequence joins TRBV30 and TRBJ1-6; the match to TRBD1 covers 8 bases. Germline V gene data show CDR1 as GTSNPN and CDR2 as SVGIG (reference sequence). The CDR3 totals 16 residues. Unmatched junction bases numbered 6, after V lost 0 bases and J lost 5 bases. This CDR3 is CAWSVLATGDNSPLHF. The CDR3 nucleotides read TGTGCCTGGAGTGTACTGGCGACAGGGGATAATTCACCCCTCCACTTT.

The chain uses TRBV14 and TRBJ2-1; 8 bases line up with TRBD2. Germline V CDR1 and CDR2: SGHDN, FVKESK. The CDR3 covers 15 residues. Trimming took 5 bases from V and 5 from J; bases not matched to a gene: 8. As DNA, the CDR3 is TGTGCCAGCAGCGTTCGACTAGCGCCCGACAATGAGCAGTTCTTC. Translated, it gives CASSVRLAPDNEQFF.

The genes are TRBV7-9 and TRBJ2-2; D call uncertain. V lost 5 bases and J 4 bases, leaving 23 bases between the germline ends. This CDR3 spans 18 amino acids. The germline V gene has CDR1 SEHNR and CDR2 FQNEAQ (reference sequence). DNA of the CDR3: TGTGCCAGCAGCCCACGCCACGGTGGGTTCCCCAGCACCGGGGAGCTGTTTTTT. Encoded protein: CASSPRHGGFPSTGELFF. Based on the CDR3 plus reference TRBV7-9 and TRBJ2-2, the full variable domain is DTGVSQNPRHKITKRGQNVTFRCDPISEHNRLYWYRQTLGQGPEFLTYFQNEAQLEKSRLLSDRFSAERPKGSFSTLEIQRTEQGDSAMYLCASSPRHGGFPSTGELFFGEGSRLTVL.

The chain is built from TRBV6-4 and TRBJ2-5, with 8 bases aligning to TRBD2. Germline CDR1 MRHNA, CDR2 SNTAGT. With V trimmed by 5 bases and J by 4 bases, 15 bases remained unmatched. The CDR3 is 17 amino acids. In DNA form, the CDR3 reads TGTGCCAGCAGTTACCCTACCAGGAGCGGGAGCCTAGAGACCCAGTACTTC. Amino acid sequence: CASSYPTRSGSLETQYF.

The genes are TRBV12-3 or TRBV12-4 and TRBJ1-2, with a possible D match to TRBD1 (5 bases). This CDR3 contains 12 residues. Trimming took 3 bases from V and 4 from J, leaving 6 bases between them. As DNA, the CDR3 is TGTGCCAGCAGTTTGACAGTCTATGGCTACACCTTC. Encoded protein: CASSLTVYGYTF.